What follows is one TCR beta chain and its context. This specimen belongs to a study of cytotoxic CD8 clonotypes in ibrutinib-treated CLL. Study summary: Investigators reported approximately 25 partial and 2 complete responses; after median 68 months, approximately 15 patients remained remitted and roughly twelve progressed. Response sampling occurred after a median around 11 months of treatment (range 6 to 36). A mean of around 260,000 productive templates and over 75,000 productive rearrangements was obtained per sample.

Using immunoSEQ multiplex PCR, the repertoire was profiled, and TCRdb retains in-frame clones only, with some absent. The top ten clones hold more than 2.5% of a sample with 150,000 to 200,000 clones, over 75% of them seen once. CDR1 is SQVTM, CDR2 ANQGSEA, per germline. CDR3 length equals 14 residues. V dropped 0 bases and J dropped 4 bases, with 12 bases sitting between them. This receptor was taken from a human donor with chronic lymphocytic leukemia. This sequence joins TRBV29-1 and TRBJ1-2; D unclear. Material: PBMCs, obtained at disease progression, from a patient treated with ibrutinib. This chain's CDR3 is CSVEDPSKPYGYTF. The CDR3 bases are TGCAGCGTTGAAGACCCCAGCAAACCCTATGGCTACACCTTC.